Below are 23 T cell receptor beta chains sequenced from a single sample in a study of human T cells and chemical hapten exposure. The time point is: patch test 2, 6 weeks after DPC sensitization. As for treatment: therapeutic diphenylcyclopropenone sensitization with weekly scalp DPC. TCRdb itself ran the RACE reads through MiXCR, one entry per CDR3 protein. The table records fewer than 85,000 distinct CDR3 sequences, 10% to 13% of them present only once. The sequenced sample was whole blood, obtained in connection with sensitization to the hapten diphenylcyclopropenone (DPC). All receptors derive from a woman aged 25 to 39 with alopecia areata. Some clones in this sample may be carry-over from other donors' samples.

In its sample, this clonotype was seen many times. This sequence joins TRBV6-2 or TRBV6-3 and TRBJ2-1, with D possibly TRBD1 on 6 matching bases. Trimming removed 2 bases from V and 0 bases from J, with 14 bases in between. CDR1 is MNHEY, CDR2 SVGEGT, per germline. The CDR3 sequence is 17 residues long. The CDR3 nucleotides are TGTGCCAGCAGTTACCCCGCGAACAGGGTCTCCTACAATGAGCAGTTCTTC. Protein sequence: CASSYPANRVSYNEQFF.

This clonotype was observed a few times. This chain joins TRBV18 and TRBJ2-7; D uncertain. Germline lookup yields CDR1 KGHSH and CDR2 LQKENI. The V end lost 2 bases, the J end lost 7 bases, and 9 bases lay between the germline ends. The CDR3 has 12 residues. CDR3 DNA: TGTGCCAGCTCACCAGTCCACCGGGAGCAGTACTTC. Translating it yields CASSPVHREQYF.

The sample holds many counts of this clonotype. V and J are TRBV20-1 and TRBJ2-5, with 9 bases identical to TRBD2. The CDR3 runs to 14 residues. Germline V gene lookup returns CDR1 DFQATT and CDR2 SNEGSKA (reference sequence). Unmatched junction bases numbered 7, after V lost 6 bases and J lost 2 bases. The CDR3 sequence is CSAAPLAGQETQYF. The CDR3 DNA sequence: TGCAGTGCCGCTCCACTAGCGGGTCAAGAGACCCAGTACTTC.

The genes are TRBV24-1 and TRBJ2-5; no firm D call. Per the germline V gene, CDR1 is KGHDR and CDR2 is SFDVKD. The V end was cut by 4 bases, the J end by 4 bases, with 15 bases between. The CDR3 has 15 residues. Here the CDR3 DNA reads TGTGCCACCAGTGAATGGATCGGGTGGAGAGAGACCCAGTACTTC. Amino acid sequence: CATSEWIGWRETQYF.

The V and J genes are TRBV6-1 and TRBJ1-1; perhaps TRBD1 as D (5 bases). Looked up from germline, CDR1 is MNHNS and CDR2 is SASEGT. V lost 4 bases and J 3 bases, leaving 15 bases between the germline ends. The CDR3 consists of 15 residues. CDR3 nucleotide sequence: TGTGCCAGCAGTGCCCTGCGGCAGGGTTACACTGAAGCTTTCTTT. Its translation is CASSALRQGYTEAFF.

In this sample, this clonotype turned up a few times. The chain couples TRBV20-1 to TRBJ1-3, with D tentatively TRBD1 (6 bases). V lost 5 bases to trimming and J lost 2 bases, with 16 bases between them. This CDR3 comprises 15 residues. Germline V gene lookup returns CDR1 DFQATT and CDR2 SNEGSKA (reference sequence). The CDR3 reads CSAGTGSGAGNTIYF. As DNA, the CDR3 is TGCAGTGCTGGCACAGGGTCCGGGGCTGGAAACACCATATATTTT.

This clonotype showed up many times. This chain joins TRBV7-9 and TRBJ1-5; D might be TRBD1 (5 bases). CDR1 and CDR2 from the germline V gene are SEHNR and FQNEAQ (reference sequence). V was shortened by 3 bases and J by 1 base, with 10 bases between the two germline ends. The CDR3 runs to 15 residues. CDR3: CASSFEGPSNQPQHF. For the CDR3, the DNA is TGTGCCAGCAGCTTCGAGGGGCCAAGCAATCAGCCCCAGCATTTT.

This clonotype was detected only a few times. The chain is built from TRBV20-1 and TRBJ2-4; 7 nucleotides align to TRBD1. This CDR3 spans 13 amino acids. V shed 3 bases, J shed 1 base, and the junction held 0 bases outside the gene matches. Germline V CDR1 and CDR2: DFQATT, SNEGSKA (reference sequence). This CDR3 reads CSARGQAKNIQYF. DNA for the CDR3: TGCAGTGCTAGGGGACAGGCCAAAAACATTCAGTACTTC.

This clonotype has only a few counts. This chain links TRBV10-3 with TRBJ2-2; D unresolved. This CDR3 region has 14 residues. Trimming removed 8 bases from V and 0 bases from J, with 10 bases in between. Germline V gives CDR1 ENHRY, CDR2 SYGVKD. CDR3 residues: CAIERYANTGELFF. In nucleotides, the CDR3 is TGTGCCATCGAGAGGTACGCGAACACCGGGGAGCTGTTTTTT.

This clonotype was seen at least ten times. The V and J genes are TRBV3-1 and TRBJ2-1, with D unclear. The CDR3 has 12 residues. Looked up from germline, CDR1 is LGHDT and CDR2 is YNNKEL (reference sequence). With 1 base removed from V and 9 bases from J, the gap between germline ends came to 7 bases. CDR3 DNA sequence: TGTGCCAGCAGCCAAGTCCCATCTGAGCAGTTCTTC. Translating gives CASSQVPSEQFF.

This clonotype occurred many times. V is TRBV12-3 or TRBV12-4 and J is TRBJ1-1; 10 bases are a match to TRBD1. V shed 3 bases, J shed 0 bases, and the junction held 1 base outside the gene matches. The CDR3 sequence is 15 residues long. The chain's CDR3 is CASSLGQGMNTEAFF. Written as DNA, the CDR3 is TGTGCCAGCAGTTTGGGACAGGGGATGAACACTGAAGCTTTCTTT.

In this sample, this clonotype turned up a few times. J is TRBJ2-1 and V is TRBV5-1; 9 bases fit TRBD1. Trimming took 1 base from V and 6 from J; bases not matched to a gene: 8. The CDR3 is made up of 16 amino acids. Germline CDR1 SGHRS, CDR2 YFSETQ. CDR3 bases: TGCGCCAGCAGCTTGCTCGGGACAGGGAACCCCAATGAGCAGTTCTTC. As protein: CASSLLGTGNPNEQFF.

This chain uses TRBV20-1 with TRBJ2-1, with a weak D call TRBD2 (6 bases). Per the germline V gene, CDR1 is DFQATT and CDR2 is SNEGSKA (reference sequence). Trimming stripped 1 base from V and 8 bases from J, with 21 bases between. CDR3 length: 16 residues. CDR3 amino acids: CSARGPGTGLGDEQFF. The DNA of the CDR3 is TGCAGTGCTAGAGGTCCCGGGACTGGGCTCGGGGATGAGCAGTTCTTC.

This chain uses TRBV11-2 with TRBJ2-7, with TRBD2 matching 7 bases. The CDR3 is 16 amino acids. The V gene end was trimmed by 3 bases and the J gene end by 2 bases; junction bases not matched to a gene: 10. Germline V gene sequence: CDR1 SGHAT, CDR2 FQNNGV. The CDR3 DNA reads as TGTGCCAGCAGCTTTTCCGGGACTATGCCCCCCTACGAGCAGTACTTC. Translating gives CASSFSGTMPPYEQYF.

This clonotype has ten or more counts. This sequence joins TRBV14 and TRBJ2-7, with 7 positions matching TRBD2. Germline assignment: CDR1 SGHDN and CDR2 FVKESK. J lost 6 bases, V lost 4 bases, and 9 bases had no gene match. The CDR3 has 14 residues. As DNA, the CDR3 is TGTGCCAGCAGCCCCTTCCGGGGAGGGTCCGAGCAGTACTTC. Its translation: CASSPFRGGSEQYF.

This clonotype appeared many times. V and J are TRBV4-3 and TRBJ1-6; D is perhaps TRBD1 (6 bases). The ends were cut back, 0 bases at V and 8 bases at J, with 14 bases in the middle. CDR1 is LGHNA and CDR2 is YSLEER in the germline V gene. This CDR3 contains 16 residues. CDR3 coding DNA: TGCGCCAGCAGCCAAGAGGACAGCAATTTTTATTCACCCCTCCACTTT. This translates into CASSQEDSNFYSPLHF.

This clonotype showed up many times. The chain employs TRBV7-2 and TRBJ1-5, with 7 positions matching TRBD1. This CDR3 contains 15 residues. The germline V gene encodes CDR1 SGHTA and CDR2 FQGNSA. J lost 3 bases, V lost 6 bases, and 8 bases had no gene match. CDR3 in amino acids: CASSPIQGPNQPQHF. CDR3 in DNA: TGTGCCAGCAGTCCAATACAGGGGCCCAATCAGCCCCAGCATTTT.

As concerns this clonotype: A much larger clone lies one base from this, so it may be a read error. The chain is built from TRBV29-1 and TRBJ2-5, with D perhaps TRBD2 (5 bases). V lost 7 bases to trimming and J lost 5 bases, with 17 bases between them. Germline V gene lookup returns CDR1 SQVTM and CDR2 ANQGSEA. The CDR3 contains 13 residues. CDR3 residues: CSAGGGQSETQYF. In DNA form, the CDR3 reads TGCAGCGCAGGCGGAGGCCAGAGCGAGACCCAGTACTTC.

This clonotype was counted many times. The CDR3 bases are TGTGCCAGCAGCTTAGAACAGCAAGAGACCCAGTACTTC. It encodes CASSLEQQETQYF. The chain links TRBV11-2 to TRBJ2-5; D unresolved. Germline-derived CDR1 and CDR2 are SGHAT and FQNNGV. The V end lost 0 bases, the J end lost 2 bases, and 4 bases lay between the germline ends. This CDR3 contains 13 residues.

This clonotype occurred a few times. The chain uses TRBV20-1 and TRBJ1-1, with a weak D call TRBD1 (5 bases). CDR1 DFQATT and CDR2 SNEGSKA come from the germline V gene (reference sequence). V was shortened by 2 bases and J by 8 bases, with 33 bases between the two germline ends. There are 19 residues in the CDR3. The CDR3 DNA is TGCAGTGCTAGAAAACCAGGGACCCAATACCCCTACAGTGGATCGGAAGCTTTCTTT. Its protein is CSARKPGTQYPYSGSEAFF.

The CDR3 sequence: CAWRGTSGADTQYF. The CDR3 coding sequence is TGTGCCTGGAGGGGGACTAGCGGGGCAGATACGCAGTATTTT. This chain joins TRBV30 and TRBJ2-3; TRBD2 aligns across 13 bases. V shed 3 bases, J shed 4 bases, and the junction held 1 base outside the gene matches. The CDR3 totals 14 residues. CDR1 is GTSNPN, CDR2 SVGIG, per germline (reference sequence).

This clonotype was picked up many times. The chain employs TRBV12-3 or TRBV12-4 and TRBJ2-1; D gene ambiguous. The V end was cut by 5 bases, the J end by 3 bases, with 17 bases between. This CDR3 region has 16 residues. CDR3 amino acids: CASSPRDNAGYNEQFF. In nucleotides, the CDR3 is TGTGCCAGCAGTCCCCGAGACAACGCCGGCTACAATGAGCAGTTCTTC.

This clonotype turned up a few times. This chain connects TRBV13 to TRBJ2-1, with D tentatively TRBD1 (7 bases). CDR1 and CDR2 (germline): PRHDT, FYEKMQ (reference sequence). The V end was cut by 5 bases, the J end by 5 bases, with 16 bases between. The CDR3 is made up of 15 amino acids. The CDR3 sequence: CASSVGGQKHNEQFF. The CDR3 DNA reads TGTGCCAGCAGCGTCGGGGGACAGAAACACAATGAGCAGTTCTTC.